One and the same sample provided the 25 T cell receptor beta chains below, sequenced in a study of tumor and adjacent non-tumor tissue in lung cancer. RNA was extracted from bulk tissue without any cell sorting. More than 3 cm separated this lung sample from the edge of the tumor. TCRbeta libraries were built with three rounds of nested PCR, modified from ARM-PCR. MiXCR was run by TCRdb on the multiplex PCR reads, yielding one entry per CDR3 protein. The sample holds some 66,000 distinct CDR3 sequences, roughly 60% seen once. The specimen was distant non-tumor lung tissue. The receptors come from a man in his 70s with non-small cell lung cancer.

As to this clonotype: This could be a read error, since a much larger clone is one nucleotide away. The chain combines TRBV30 with TRBJ2-7, with a tentative D call TRBD1 (7 bases). CDR3 size: 13 residues. Germline CDR1 reads GTSNPN; CDR2 reads SVGIG (reference sequence). This chain's CDR3 is CAWSGGGSYEHYF. The CDR3 nucleotides are TGTGCCTGGAGCGGAGGGGGCTCCTACGAGCATTACTTC.

This clonotype is judged large. CDR3 sequence (DNA): TGTGCCAGCAGCTCCCGAGAGGAGCAGTACTTC. It encodes CASSSREEQYF. The chain joins TRBV11-2 to TRBJ2-7, with no clear D. The CDR3 covers 11 residues. Trimming cost V 4 bases and J 7 bases, with 8 bases left between them. CDR1 SGHAT and CDR2 FQNNGV come from the germline V gene.

Note on this clonotype: The CDR3 ends on some other residue instead of the conserved phenylalanine or tryptophan, so this is likely a read error. The rearrangement uses TRBV28 and TRBJ2-1; the D gene could be TRBD1 or TRBD2 (5 bases each). There are 20 residues in the CDR3. CDR1 and CDR2 (germline): MDHEN, SYDVKM. CDR3: CGSSSPPFSDGTFAYNEQFV. The CDR3 DNA is TGTGGCAGCAGCTCCCCCCCATTCTCGGACGGGACCTTCGCCTACAATGAGCAGTTCGTC.

The CDR3 here is CANGSSHGAYEQYF. The CDR3 DNA sequence: TGTGCTAATGGCTCCTCACACGGGGCTTACGAGCAGTACTTC. This sequence joins TRBV12-5 and TRBJ2-7; tentatively, D is TRBD1 or TRBD2 (5 bases each). The CDR3 loop spans 14 amino acids. The V end lost 10 bases, the J end lost 4 bases, and 20 bases lay between the germline ends. Germline CDR1 reads LGHNT; CDR2 reads FRNRAP. Using reference TRBV12-5 and TRBJ2-7 for the parts outside the CDR3, the full variable domain is DARVTQTPRHKVTEMGQEVTMRCQPILGHNTVFWYRQTMMQGLELLAYFRNRAPLDDSGMPKDRFSAEMPDATLATLKIQPSEPRDSAVYFCANGSSHGAYEQYFGPGTRLTVT.

With regard to this clonotype: A junction end diverges from the germline sequence, so it may reflect a read error. This chain joins TRBV11-3 and TRBJ2-4; D is perhaps TRBD1 (5 bases). Germline lookup yields CDR1 SGHNT and CDR2 YENEEA. This CDR3 region has 16 residues. CDR3: CASSLNRCNSKDIQYF. In DNA, the CDR3 is TGCGCCAGCAGCTTGAACAGGTGTAATTCCAAAGACATTCAGTACTTC.

Turning to this clonotype: One end of the junction does not line up with germline, which may come from a read error. This chain uses TRBV6-5 with TRBJ2-2; D is perhaps TRBD2 (5 bases). CDR3 size: 17 residues. Germline V lookup: CDR1 MNHEY, CDR2 SVGAGI. The CDR3 sequence: CAGRFSRTGMYAGELFF. CDR3 nucleotides: TGTGCCGGCAGATTTTCCAGGACGGGGATGTACGCCGGGGAGCTGTTTTTT.

As regards this clonotype: A much larger clone differs by one base, so this may be a read error. This rearrangement joins TRBV13 to TRBJ2-5; perhaps D is TRBD1 or TRBD2 (6 bases each). The CDR3 runs 15 residues. Germline assignment: CDR1 PRHDT and CDR2 FYEKMQ (reference sequence). The DNA for the CDR3 is TGTGCCAGCAGCTGGAGGGGGACAATTCAAGAGACCCAGCACTTC. Its protein is CASSWRGTIQETQHF.

To note about this clonotype: A read error may account for a junction end that differs from germline. The chain recombines TRBV30 with TRBJ2-1, with D perhaps matching TRBD2 (5 bases). This CDR3 comprises 14 residues. Germline V gene lookup returns CDR1 GTSNPN and CDR2 SVGIG (reference sequence). CDR3 coding DNA: TGTACCTGGACGAGGGTGGGGATATATAATGAGCAGTTCTTC. Translation: CTWTRVGIYNEQFF.

With regard to this clonotype: A read error is likely, as this CDR3 ends without the conserved phenylalanine or tryptophan. V and J are TRBV15 and TRBJ2-3; the D is unclear. Germline V gives CDR1 LNHNV, CDR2 YYDKDF (reference sequence). CDR3 length: 16 amino acids. V was pared by 3 bases and J by 5 bases, with 18 bases between. CDR3 sequence: CATSRDATHPRDTQYL. As DNA, the CDR3 is TGTGCCACCAGCAGGGACGCAACTCACCCCCGAGATACGCAGTATTTA.

Concerning this clonotype itself: The conserved phenylalanine or tryptophan normally closing the CDR3 is absent here, so this likely arose from a read error. The genes are TRBV30 and TRBJ1-1; D unclear. The V gene's germline CDR1 is GTSNPN and CDR2 SVGIG (reference sequence). Trimming removed 0 bases from V and 0 bases from J, with 8 bases in between. This CDR3 region has 14 residues. The CDR3 reads CAWSVGSMNTEAFI. The CDR3 nucleotides read TGTGCCTGGAGTGTGGGCAGCATGAACACTGAAGCTTTCATT.

In this sample, this clonotype turned up a few times. This chain uses TRBV5-1 with TRBJ2-2; D call uncertain. The CDR3 length is 15 residues. Germline-derived CDR1 and CDR2 are SGHRS and YFSETQ. Trimming stripped 2 bases from V and 2 bases from J, with 10 bases between. In nucleotides, the CDR3 is TGCGCCAGCAGCTTCGTGACTTCTAACACCGGGGAGCTGTTTTTT. This translates into CASSFVTSNTGELFF.

This clonotype was detected only a few times. V and J are TRBV7-9 and TRBJ1-5; D call uncertain. V was pared by 3 bases and J by 6 bases, with 12 bases between. Germline assignment: CDR1 SEHNR and CDR2 FQNEAQ (reference sequence). The CDR3 totals 14 residues. CDR3 sequence: CASSFGGVGQPQHF. In nucleotides, the CDR3 is TGTGCCAGCAGCTTTGGTGGGGTGGGTCAGCCCCAGCATTTT.

V gene TRBV6-5 combines with J gene TRBJ1-1, with a weak D call TRBD1 (6 bases). The CDR3 loop spans 14 amino acids. V lost 6 bases and J 4 bases, leaving 15 bases between the germline ends. The germline V gene has CDR1 MNHEY and CDR2 SVGAGI. The CDR3 region is CASRCTRGGTEAFF. CDR3 DNA sequence: TGTGCCAGCAGATGTACAAGGGGGGGCACTGAAGCTTTCTTT.

In regard to this clonotype: This may stem from a read error, because a much larger clone lies one nucleotide away. The chain has TRBV6-5 and TRBJ2-7; 7 bases map to TRBD1. Per the germline V gene, CDR1 is MNHEY and CDR2 is SVGAGI. The CDR3 consists of 16 residues. CDR3 DNA sequence: TGTGACAGCAGTTACAAGCGGCCTGGACAGGCCCATGGGCAGTACTTC. Its protein product is CDSSYKRPGQAHGQYF.

In regard to this clonotype: A read error may be the cause here, since a much bigger clone is one base away. The chain uses TRBV14 and TRBJ2-1; D may be TRBD2 (5 bases). Per the germline V gene, CDR1 is SGHDN and CDR2 is FVKESK. The V and J ends lost 0 bases and 5 bases respectively, with 14 bases between them. This CDR3 has 16 residues. CDR3 DNA sequence: TGTGCCAGCAGCCAAGATCTGAGAGGGAGAAACAATGAGCAGTTCTTC. Its protein product is CASSQDLRGRNNEQFF.

This chain joins TRBV6-4 and TRBJ2-2, with a weak D call TRBD2 (6 bases). Trimming pared 9 bases from V and 4 bases from J, leaving 9 bases between. This CDR3 has 12 residues. Germline V gives CDR1 MRHNA, CDR2 SNTAGT. CDR3 sequence: CASSAGTGELFF. CDR3 nucleotide sequence: TGTGCCAGTTCAGCGGGCACCGGGGAGCTGTTTTTT.

The count of this clonotype is one. This chain connects TRBV5-1 to TRBJ2-7; D gene uncertain. In germline, CDR1 is SGHRS, CDR2 YFSETQ. This CDR3 has 17 amino acids. The V end lost 3 bases, the J end lost 0 bases, and 19 bases lay between the germline ends. CDR3 in DNA: TGCGCCAGCAGCTCCTACTTCCGGACCCTGCGCTCCTACGAGCAGTACTTC. It encodes CASSSYFRTLRSYEQYF.

A word on this clonotype: Relative to the germline gene, one junction end is altered; a read error may explain this. The J gene is TRBJ2-7, the V gene TRBV28; TRBD2 is a possible D gene (5 bases). The CDR3 sequence is 15 residues long. Germline V gives CDR1 MDHEN, CDR2 SYDVKM. CDR3 amino acids: CASSFILVGSYEQYF. The CDR3 DNA reads as TGTGCCAGCAGTTTTATACTAGTGGGTTCCTACGAGCAGTATTTC.

Remarks on this clonotype: A read error may explain this, as a much larger clone is one base away. V usage is TRBV4-1 and J usage is TRBJ2-7, with D possibly TRBD1 on 5 matching bases. There are 15 residues in the CDR3. Germline CDR1 and CDR2: MGHRA and YSYEKL. Between the trimmed V and J ends, which lost 3 bases and 6 bases, there was a span of 18 bases. The CDR3 DNA reads as TGCGCCAGCAGCCATTCCGAGACAGAAAAGGGCGAGCAGTACTTC. It yields the protein CASSHSETEKGEQYF.

A word on this clonotype: One junction end disagrees with the germline gene, perhaps due to a read error. The CDR3 DNA reads TGCGCCAGCAGCCTCCAGCGGGAGGCCTGTACCGGGGAACTGTTTTTT. It translates to CASSLQREACTGELFF. The V and J genes are TRBV4-1 and TRBJ2-2, with 9 bases aligning to TRBD2. The CDR3 covers 16 residues. The germline V gene has CDR1 MGHRA and CDR2 YSYEKL.

The CDR3: CTNSRLNADTQYF. CDR3 in DNA: TGTACCAACAGCCGGCTAAATGCAGATACGCAGTATTTT. V is TRBV11-2 and J is TRBJ2-3; D is uncertain. There are 13 residues in the CDR3. Germline CDR1 reads SGHAT; CDR2 reads FQNNGV.

Comment on this clonotype: A read error is possible here, since a much larger clone lies one base away. The chain joins TRBV16 to TRBJ2-7; TRBD1 matches at 7 bases. The CDR3 is 15 residues long. The germline V gene encodes CDR1 KGHSY and CDR2 FQNENV. The CDR3 loop reads CACSQSWTGPYEQYF. CDR3 coding DNA: TGTGCCTGCAGCCAATCGTGGACAGGTCCCTACGAGCAGTACTTC.

This clonotype is a singleton in its sample. This chain connects TRBV5-4 to TRBJ2-1; 7 nucleotides align to TRBD1. The germline gives CDR1 SGHNT, CDR2 YYREEE (reference sequence). The CDR3 is 15 amino acids. J gave up 15 bases and V 5 bases, and 20 bases lay outside the gene matches. DNA of the CDR3: TGTGCCAGCAGTGCACAGGGGTATATGGGACAGCAATGGTTCTTC. This gives the protein CASSAQGYMGQQWFF.

About this clonotype: The junction departs from germline at one end; a sequencing error may be responsible. The chain combines TRBV7-9 with TRBJ2-7; TRBD1 matches 8 bases. The germline V gene encodes CDR1 SEHNR and CDR2 FQNEAQ (reference sequence). CDR3 length: 12 amino acids. In nucleotides, the CDR3 is TGTACCAGCAGCCTGGGACAGGATGGGGAGTACTTC. It codes for CTSSLGQDGEYF. The variable domain in full, with the rest retrieved from reference TRBV7-9 and TRBJ2-7, is DTGVSQNPRHKITKRGQNVTFRCDPISEHNRLYWYRQTLGQGPEFLTYFQNEAQLEKSRLLSDRFSAERPKGSFSTLEIQRTEQGDSAMYLCTSSLGQDGEYFGPGTRLTVT.

This clonotype has a handful of counts. In this CDR3 the conserved last residue, phenylalanine or tryptophan, is missing, so a read error is likely. The V call is TRBV6-1, the J call TRBJ2-2; a weak D match, TRBD1 (6 bases). V was clipped by 3 bases and J by 13 bases, with 24 bases between them. CDR3 length: 16 residues. In germline, CDR1 is MNHNS, CDR2 SASEGT. The CDR3 protein is CASSDSQGSDTRGLFL. The DNA of the CDR3 is TGTGCCAGCAGTGATTCACAGGGTTCGGACACCAGGGGGCTGTTTTTA.